Below are 23 T cell receptor beta chains sequenced from a single sample in a study of cytomegalovirus exposure and HLA in healthy donors (dated by TCRdb to about 2017). Library method: the immunoSEQ multiplex PCR assay. A mixture of 60 forward primers for TCR Vbeta segments and 13 reverse primers for TCR Jbeta segments was used in the multiplex PCR. TCRdb limited this immuneACCESS table to in-frame rearrangements with V and J called. A share of clones is missing; checked studies link under half to unresolved V genes, and the rest is unexplained. The sample table shows over 85,000 clones, and just over 75% are seen once. The ten largest make up about 0.5% of the sample. Sequenced input: PBMCs. These receptors all stem from a man aged 30 to 39 in good health and CMV-seronegative.

V is TRBV9 and J is TRBJ1-1; TRBD1 might be the D (5 bases). CDR1 and CDR2 (germline): SGDLS, YYNGEE. This CDR3 comprises 13 residues. Trimming took 8 bases from V and 4 from J, leaving 15 bases between them. CDR3 DNA: TGTGCCAGTAACATGGGGGGTAGCACTGAAGCTTTCTTT. This sequence encodes CASNMGGSTEAFF.

The J gene is TRBJ1-2, the V gene TRBV9; D not certain. Germline CDR1 SGDLS, CDR2 YYNGEE. The CDR3 consists of 13 residues. The germline V and J ends were trimmed by 4 bases and 6 bases, with 13 bases remaining between them. The CDR3 DNA sequence: TGTGCCAGCAGCCCGGGGAGTGGGGATGGCTACACCTTC. Its translation is CASSPGSGDGYTF.

As for this clone: One junction end disagrees with the germline gene, perhaps due to a read error. The chain carries TRBV5-5 and TRBJ1-4, with D unresolved. The CDR3 has 13 residues. Germline values: CDR1 SGHKS, CDR2 YYEKEE (reference sequence). CDR3 loop: CASSRSGSPRRAF. CDR3 DNA sequence: TGTGCCAGCAGCCGCAGTGGGAGCCCGAGGCGTGCTTTT.

This clone has a handful of counts. This rearrangement joins TRBV4-2 to TRBJ1-4, with D hard to call. In germline, CDR1 is LGHNA, CDR2 YNFKEQ. Trimming removed 0 bases at V and 6 bases at J, with 14 bases between. The CDR3 runs 16 residues. As DNA, the CDR3 is TGTGCCAGCAGCCAAGAATCAAGGTCCGGGTATGAAAAACTGTTTTTT. This encodes CASSQESRSGYEKLFF.

The genes are TRBV6-1 and TRBJ1-2; 7 positions agree with TRBD1. CDR3 length equals 14 residues. Germline CDR1 is MNHNS and CDR2 is SASEGT. V lost 6 bases and J lost 1; bases outside the gene matches: 5. The CDR3, as DNA: TGTGCCAGCAGCAGGGACAGAGGTAACTATGGCTACACCTTC. Translating gives CASSRDRGNYGYTF.

J is TRBJ1-3 and V is TRBV7-2; 9 nucleotides agree with TRBD1. With 5 bases clipped from V and 0 bases from J, the junction kept 8 bases outside the gene matches. CDR1 and CDR2 from the germline V gene are SGHTA and FQGNSA. This CDR3 contains 17 residues. The CDR3 sequence: CASSTRGQGSSGNTIYF. The CDR3 region has the DNA TGTGCCAGCAGCACCAGAGGACAGGGGAGCTCTGGAAACACCATATATTTT.

The chain is built from TRBV27 and TRBJ1-1; TRBD1 matches 7 bases. Germline V lookup: CDR1 MNHEY, CDR2 SMNVEV (reference sequence). V shed 6 bases, J shed 0 bases, and the junction held 7 bases outside the gene matches. The CDR3 is made up of 15 amino acids. The CDR3 DNA is TGTGCCAGCAGCCCGACAGGGACCTTGAACACTGAAGCTTTCTTT. Its protein is CASSPTGTLNTEAFF.

V is TRBV7-6 and J is TRBJ2-1; 11 positions match TRBD2. Germline V gene data show CDR1 as SGHVS and CDR2 as FNYEAQ. With V trimmed by 7 bases and J by 5 bases, 4 bases remained unmatched. CDR3 size: 14 residues. The CDR3, as DNA: TGTGCCAGCACGGGACTAGCGGAAAACAATGAGCAGTTCTTC. Its translation is CASTGLAENNEQFF.

This clone was seen just once. The chain carries TRBV11-2 and TRBJ1-1; tentative D call: TRBD1 (6 bases). V was shortened by 3 bases and J by 8 bases, with 13 bases between the two germline ends. This CDR3 has 13 residues. Germline-derived CDR1 and CDR2 are SGHAT and FQNNGV. The CDR3 region is CASSFYSGTEAFF. The CDR3 nucleotides are TGTGCCAGCAGCTTCTACTCCGGGACAGAAGCTTTCTTT.

This chain links TRBV28 with TRBJ2-4; TRBD2 agrees at 7 bases. V lost 5 bases to trimming and J lost 5 bases; unmatched junction nucleotides: 6. CDR1 and CDR2 from the germline V gene are MDHEN and SYDVKM. The CDR3 is made up of 14 amino acids. The CDR3: CASSPAGTENIQYF. The CDR3 DNA reads TGTGCCAGCAGTCCAGCGGGGACTGAAAACATTCAGTACTTC. Using reference TRBV28 and TRBJ2-4 for the parts outside the CDR3, the full variable domain is DVKVTQSSRYLVKRTGEKVFLECVQDMDHENMFWYRQDPGLGLRLIYFSYDVKMKEKGDIPEGYSVSREKKERFSLILESASTNQTSMYLCASSPAGTENIQYFGAGTRLSVL.

The rearrangement uses TRBV7-6 and TRBJ2-3; 7 bases map to TRBD2. Trimming at V came to 4 bases and at J to 4 bases, leaving 8 bases not matched to a gene. Germline CDR1 reads SGHVS; CDR2 reads FNYEAQ. The CDR3 has 15 residues. This chain's CDR3 is CASSSQRGWADTQYF. CDR3 in DNA: TGTGCCAGCAGCTCCCAGCGGGGTTGGGCAGATACGCAGTATTTT.

The rearrangement uses TRBV18 and TRBJ2-3; 8 bases fit TRBD2. The V and J ends lost 0 bases and 4 bases, in that order; junction bases with no gene match: 12. In germline, CDR1 is KGHSH, CDR2 LQKENI. This CDR3 has 18 residues. The CDR3 DNA is TGTGCCAGCTCACCACCGAGCGGGAGTTTTAGGTTCTCAGATACGCAGTATTTT. It translates to CASSPPSGSFRFSDTQYF.

CDR3 nucleotide sequence: TGTGCCAGCAGTGAATTTAAATCGGGAGATACGCAGTATTTT. This encodes CASSEFKSGDTQYF. The chain is built from TRBV2 and TRBJ2-3; D gene uncertain. The V gene lost 2 bases and the J gene lost 5 bases, with 11 bases spanning the gap. CDR3 length: 14 residues. Germline CDR1 and CDR2: SNHLY and FYNNEI.

The chain links TRBV6-6 to TRBJ2-7, with 9 nucleotides matching TRBD1. The CDR3 spans 14 residues. Germline lookup yields CDR1 MNHNY and CDR2 SVGAGI (reference sequence). The V segment lost 5 bases and the J segment 9 bases; nucleotides outside the gene matches: 11. CDR3 coding DNA: TGTGCCAGCAGTCCGATAGGACAGGGGAGTCGGCAGTACTTC. Translated: CASSPIGQGSRQYF.

This clone was seen only once. The rearrangement joins TRBV19 to TRBJ1-1; 12 bases match TRBD1. This CDR3 is built from 14 residues. The ends lost 9 bases at V and 7 bases at J; junction bases unmatched: 9. CDR1 and CDR2 from the germline V gene are LNHDA and SQIVND (reference sequence). As DNA, the CDR3 is TGTGCCAGCGAGCCGGGACAGGGGGCAGGTGAAGCTTTCTTT. Protein: CASEPGQGAGEAFF.

The genes are TRBV4-1 and TRBJ1-5, with D possibly being TRBD1 (5 bases). The V gene lost 0 bases and the J gene lost 7 bases, with 13 bases spanning the gap. The CDR3 extends over 15 amino acids. Per the germline V gene, CDR1 is MGHRA and CDR2 is YSYEKL. CDR3 region: CASSQEGESLQPQHF. DNA of the CDR3: TGCGCCAGCAGCCAAGAAGGGGAAAGTCTACAGCCCCAGCATTTT.

The chain uses TRBV13 and TRBJ1-1, with a weak D call TRBD1 (5 bases). Germline V gives CDR1 PRHDT, CDR2 FYEKMQ (reference sequence). The CDR3 covers 14 residues. V lost 4 bases and J lost 7, with 16 bases in between. CDR3 region: CASSSTLDNREAFF. CDR3 DNA sequence: TGTGCCAGCAGCTCGACTCTGGACAATCGTGAAGCTTTCTTT.

CDR3 loop: CASSPGLAGADTQYF. DNA of the CDR3: TGTGCCAGCTCACCGGGACTAGCGGGGGCGGATACGCAGTATTTT. The rearrangement uses TRBV18 and TRBJ2-3, with 14 bases that match TRBD2. J was trimmed by 6 bases and V by 3 bases; bases with no gene match: 2. The CDR3 is made up of 15 amino acids. CDR1 is KGHSH, CDR2 LQKENI, per germline.

V and J are TRBV7-2 and TRBJ2-2; TRBD2 matches 8 bases. The germline CDR1 and CDR2 sequences are SGHTA and FQGNSA. The CDR3 totals 17 residues. The J segment lost 4 bases and the V segment lost 2 bases, leaving 9 bases of the junction unmatched. CDR3 DNA: TGTGCCAGCAGCTTAACAACTAGCGGAGGACTCACCGGGGAGCTGTTTTTT. Translated: CASSLTTSGGLTGELFF.

J is TRBJ2-3 and V is TRBV19; the D gene is possibly TRBD2 (6 bases). CDR1 LNHDA and CDR2 SQIVND come from the germline V gene (reference sequence). The CDR3 runs 14 residues. V lost 2 bases and J 4 bases, leaving 10 bases between the germline ends. This chain's CDR3 is CASSIWTGADTQYF. The CDR3 region has the DNA TGTGCCAGTAGTATATGGACGGGAGCAGATACGCAGTATTTT. Supplemented by reference TRBV19 and TRBJ2-3, the full variable domain reads DGGITQSPKYLFRKEGQNVTLSCEQNLNHDAMYWYRQDPGQGLRLIYYSQIVNDFQKGDIAEGYSVSREKKESFPLTVTSAQKNPTAFYLCASSIWTGADTQYFGPGTRLTVL.

In nucleotides, the CDR3 is TGTGCCAGCAGCAAAGGTGTTCGTAATAGCAATCAGCCCCAGCATTTT. Protein: CASSKGVRNSNQPQHF. This rearrangement joins TRBV21-1 to TRBJ1-5. TRBV21-1 is given as a pseudogene. This CDR3 has 16 amino acids.

V gene TRBV4-3 combines with J gene TRBJ2-7, with 11 bases that match TRBD1. The CDR3 has 15 residues. Trimming at V came to 4 bases and at J to 1 base, leaving 3 bases not matched to a gene. The germline V gene has CDR1 LGHNA and CDR2 YSLEER. CDR3 protein: CASSPGTGGSYEQYF. Written as DNA, the CDR3 is TGCGCCAGCAGCCCCGGGACAGGGGGTTCCTACGAGCAGTACTTC.

V and J are TRBV15 and TRBJ2-5; TRBD2 matches 14 bases. The V segment lost 1 base and the J segment 5 bases; nucleotides outside the gene matches: 12. The CDR3 runs to 19 residues. Germline loops: CDR1 LNHNV, CDR2 YYDKDF (reference sequence). As DNA, the CDR3 is TGTGCCACCAGCAGAGGGACTAGCGGGGGGCCCATTCCATTTGAGACCCAGTACTTC. Its protein is CATSRGTSGGPIPFETQYF.